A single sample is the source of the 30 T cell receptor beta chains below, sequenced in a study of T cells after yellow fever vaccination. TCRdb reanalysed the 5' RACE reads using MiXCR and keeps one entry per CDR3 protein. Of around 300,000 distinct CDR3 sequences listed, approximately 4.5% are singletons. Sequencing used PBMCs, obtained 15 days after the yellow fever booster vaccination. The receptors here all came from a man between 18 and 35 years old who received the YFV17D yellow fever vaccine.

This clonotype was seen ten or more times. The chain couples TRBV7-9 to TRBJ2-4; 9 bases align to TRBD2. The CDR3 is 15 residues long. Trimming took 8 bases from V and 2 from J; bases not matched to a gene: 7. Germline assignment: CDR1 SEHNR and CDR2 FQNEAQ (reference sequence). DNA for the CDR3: TGTGCCAGCGGATCGGCGGGGGGGCCCAAAAACATTCAGTACTTC. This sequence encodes CASGSAGGPKNIQYF.

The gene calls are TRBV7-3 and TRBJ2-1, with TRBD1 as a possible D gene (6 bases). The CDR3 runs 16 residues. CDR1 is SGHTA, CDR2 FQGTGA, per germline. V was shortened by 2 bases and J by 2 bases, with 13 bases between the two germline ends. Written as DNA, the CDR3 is TGTGCCAGCAGCTTAGCAGGGACATTTGCCTACAATGAGCAGTTCTTC. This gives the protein CASSLAGTFAYNEQFF. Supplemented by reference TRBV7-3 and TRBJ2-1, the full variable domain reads GAGVSQTPSNKVTEKGKYVELRCDPISGHTALYWYRQSLGQGPEFLIYFQGTGAADDSGLPNDRFFAVRPEGSVSTLKIQRTERGDSAVYLCASSLAGTFAYNEQFFGPGTRLTVL.

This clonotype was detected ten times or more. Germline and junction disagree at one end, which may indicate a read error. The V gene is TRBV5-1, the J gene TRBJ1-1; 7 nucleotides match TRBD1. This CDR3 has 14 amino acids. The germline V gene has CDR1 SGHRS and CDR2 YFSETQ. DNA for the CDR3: TGTGCCAGCAGTCCCGGGACAGTGAACACTGAAGCTTTCTTT. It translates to CASSPGTVNTEAFF.

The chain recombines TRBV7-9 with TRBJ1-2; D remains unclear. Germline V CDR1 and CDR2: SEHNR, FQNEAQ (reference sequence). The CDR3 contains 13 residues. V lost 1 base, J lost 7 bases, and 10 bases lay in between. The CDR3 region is CASSLDPKGGYTF. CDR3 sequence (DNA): TGTGCCAGCAGCTTAGACCCCAAGGGTGGCTACACCTTC.

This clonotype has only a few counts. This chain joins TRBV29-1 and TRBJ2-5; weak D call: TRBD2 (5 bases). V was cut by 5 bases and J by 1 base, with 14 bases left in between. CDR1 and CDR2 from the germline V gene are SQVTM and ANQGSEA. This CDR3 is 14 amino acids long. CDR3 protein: CSVSGEPAQETQYF. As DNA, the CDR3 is TGCAGCGTTTCCGGGGAGCCGGCCCAAGAGACCCAGTACTTC.

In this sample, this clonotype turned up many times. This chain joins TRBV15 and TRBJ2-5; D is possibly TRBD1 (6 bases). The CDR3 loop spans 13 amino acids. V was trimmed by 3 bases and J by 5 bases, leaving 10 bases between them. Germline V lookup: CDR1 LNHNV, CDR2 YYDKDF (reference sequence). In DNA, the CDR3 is TGTGCCACCAGCAGGGGACAAGGGGAGACCCAGTACTTC. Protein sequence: CATSRGQGETQYF. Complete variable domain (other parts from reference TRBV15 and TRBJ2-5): DAMVIQNPRYQVTQFGKPVTLSCSQTLNHNVMYWYQQKSSQAPKLLFHYYDKDFNNEADTPDNFQSRRPNTSFCFLDIRSPGLGDTAMYLCATSRGQGETQYFGPGTRLLVL.

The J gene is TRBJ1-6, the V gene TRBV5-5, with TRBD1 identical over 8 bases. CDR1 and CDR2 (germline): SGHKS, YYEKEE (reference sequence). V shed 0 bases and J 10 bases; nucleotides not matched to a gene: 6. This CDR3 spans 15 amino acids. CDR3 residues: CASSLDPGGESPLHF. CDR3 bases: TGTGCCAGCAGCTTGGACCCAGGGGGCGAATCACCCCTCCACTTT. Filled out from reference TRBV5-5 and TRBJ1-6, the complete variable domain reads DAGVTQSPTHLIKTRGQQVTLRCSPISGHKSVSWYQQVLGQGPQFIFQYYEKEERGRGNFPDRFSARQFPNYSSELNVNALLLGDSALYLCASSLDPGGESPLHFGNGTRLTVT.

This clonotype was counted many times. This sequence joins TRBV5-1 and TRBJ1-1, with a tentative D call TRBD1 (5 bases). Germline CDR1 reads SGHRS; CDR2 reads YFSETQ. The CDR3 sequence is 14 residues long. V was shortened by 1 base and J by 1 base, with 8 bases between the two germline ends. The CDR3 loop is CASSLNRPNTEAFF. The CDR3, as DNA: TGCGCCAGCAGCTTGAACAGGCCGAACACTGAAGCTTTCTTT.

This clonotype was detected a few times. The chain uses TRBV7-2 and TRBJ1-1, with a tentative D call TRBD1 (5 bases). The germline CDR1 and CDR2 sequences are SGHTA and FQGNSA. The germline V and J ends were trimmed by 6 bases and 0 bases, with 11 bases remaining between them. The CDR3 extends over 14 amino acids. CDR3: CASSPTVMNTEAFF. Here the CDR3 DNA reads TGTGCCAGCAGTCCGACAGTGATGAACACTGAAGCTTTCTTT. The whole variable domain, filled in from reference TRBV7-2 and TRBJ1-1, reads GAGVSQSPSNKVTEKGKDVELRCDPISGHTALYWYRQSLGQGLEFLIYFQGNSAPDKSGLPSDRFSAERTGGSVSTLTIQRTQQEDSAVYLCASSPTVMNTEAFFGQGTRLTVV.

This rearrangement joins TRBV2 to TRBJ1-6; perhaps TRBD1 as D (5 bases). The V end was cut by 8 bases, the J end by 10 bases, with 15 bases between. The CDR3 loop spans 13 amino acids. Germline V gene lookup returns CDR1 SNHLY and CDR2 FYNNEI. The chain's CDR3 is CASGAAPRSPLHF. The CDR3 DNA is TGTGCCAGCGGGGCAGCCCCGAGATCACCCCTCCACTTT.

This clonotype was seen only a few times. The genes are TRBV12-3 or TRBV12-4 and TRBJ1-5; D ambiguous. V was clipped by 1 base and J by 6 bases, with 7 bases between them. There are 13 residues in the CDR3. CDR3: CASSLDTGQPQHF. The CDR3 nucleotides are TGTGCCAGCAGTTTAGACACGGGTCAGCCCCAGCATTTT.

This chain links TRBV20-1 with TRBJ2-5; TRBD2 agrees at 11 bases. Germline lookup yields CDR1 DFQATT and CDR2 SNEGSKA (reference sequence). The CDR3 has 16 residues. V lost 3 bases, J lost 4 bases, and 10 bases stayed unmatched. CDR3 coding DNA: TGCAGTGCTAGGCGCCCTAGCGGGGGGTACCCAGAGACCCAGTACTTC. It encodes CSARRPSGGYPETQYF.

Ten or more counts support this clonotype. CDR3 loop: CATSDTRSGNEQFF. DNA for the CDR3: TGTGCCACCAGTGATACCAGGTCGGGCAATGAGCAGTTCTTC. The gene calls are TRBV24-1 and TRBJ2-1; no definite D call. The germline gives CDR1 KGHDR, CDR2 SFDVKD. The CDR3 covers 14 residues. Trimming removed 3 bases from V and 6 bases from J, with 11 bases in between.

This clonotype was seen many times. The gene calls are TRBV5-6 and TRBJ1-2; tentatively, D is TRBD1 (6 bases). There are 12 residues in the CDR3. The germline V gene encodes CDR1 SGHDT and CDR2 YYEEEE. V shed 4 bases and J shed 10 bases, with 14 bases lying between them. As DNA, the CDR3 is TGTGCCAGCAGCAACCTAGACAGGCCCTACACCTTC. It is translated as CASSNLDRPYTF.

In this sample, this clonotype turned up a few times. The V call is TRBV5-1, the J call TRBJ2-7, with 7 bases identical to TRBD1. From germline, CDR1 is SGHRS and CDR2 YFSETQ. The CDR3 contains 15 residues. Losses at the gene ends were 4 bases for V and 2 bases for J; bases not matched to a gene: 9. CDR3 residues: CASSPDRVGAYEQYF. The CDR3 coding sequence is TGCGCCAGCAGCCCTGACAGGGTCGGGGCCTACGAGCAGTACTTC.

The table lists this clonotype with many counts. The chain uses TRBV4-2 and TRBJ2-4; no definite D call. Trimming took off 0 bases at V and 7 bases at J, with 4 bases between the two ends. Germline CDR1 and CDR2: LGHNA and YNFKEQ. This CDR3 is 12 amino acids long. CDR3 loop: CASSQDGNIQYF. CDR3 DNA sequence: TGTGCCAGCAGCCAAGATGGGAACATTCAGTACTTC.

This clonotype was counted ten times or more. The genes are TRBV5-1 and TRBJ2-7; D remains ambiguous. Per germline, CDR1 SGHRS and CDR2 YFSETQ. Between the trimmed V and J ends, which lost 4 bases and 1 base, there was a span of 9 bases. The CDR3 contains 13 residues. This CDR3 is CASSIDGSYEQYF. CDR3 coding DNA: TGCGCCAGCAGCATCGACGGATCCTACGAGCAGTACTTC.

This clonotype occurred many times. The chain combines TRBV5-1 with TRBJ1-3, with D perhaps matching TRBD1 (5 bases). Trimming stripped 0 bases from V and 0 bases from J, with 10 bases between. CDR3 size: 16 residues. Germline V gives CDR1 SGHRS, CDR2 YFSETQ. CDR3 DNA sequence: TGCGCCAGCAGCTTGGTGGGACTGGACTCTGGAAACACCATATATTTT. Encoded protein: CASSLVGLDSGNTIYF.

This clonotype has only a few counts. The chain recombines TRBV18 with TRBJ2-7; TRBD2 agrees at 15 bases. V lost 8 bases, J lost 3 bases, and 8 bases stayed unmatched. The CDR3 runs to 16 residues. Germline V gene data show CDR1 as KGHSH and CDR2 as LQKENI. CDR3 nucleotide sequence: TGTGCCAGCACCTCCGGGACTAGCGGGGGGATCTACGAGCAGTACTTC. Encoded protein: CASTSGTSGGIYEQYF.

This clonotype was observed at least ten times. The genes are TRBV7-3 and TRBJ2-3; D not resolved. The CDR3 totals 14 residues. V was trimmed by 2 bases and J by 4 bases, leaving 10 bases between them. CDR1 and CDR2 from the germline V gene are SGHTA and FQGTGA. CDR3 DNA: TGTGCCAGCAGCTTAGGGTCGCCCCCAGATACGCAGTATTTT. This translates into CASSLGSPPDTQYF. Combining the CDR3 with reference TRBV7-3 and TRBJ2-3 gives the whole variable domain GAGVSQTPSNKVTEKGKYVELRCDPISGHTALYWYRQSLGQGPEFLIYFQGTGAADDSGLPNDRFFAVRPEGSVSTLKIQRTERGDSAVYLCASSLGSPPDTQYFGPGTRLTVL.

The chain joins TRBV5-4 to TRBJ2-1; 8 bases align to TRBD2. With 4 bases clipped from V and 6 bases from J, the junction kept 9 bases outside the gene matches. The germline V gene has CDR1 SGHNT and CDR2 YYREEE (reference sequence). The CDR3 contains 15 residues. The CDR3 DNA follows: TGTGCCAGCAGCCAGGCGGGGGGCCCACCCAATGAGCAGTTCTTC. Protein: CASSQAGGPPNEQFF.

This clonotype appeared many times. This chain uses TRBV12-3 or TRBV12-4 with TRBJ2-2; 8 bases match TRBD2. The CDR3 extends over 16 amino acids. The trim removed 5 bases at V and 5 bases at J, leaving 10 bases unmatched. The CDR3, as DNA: TGTGCCAGCAGTCCCGGACTAGCTGTTGGAACCGGGGAGCTGTTTTTT. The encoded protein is CASSPGLAVGTGELFF.

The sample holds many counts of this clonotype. The CDR3 spells CASSLMGGDLYV. CDR3 DNA sequence: TGTGCCAGCAGTTTAATGGGGGGGGACCTGTACGTC. This chain connects TRBV27 to TRBJ2-7; 7 nucleotides match TRBD2. V dropped 2 bases and J dropped 12; count of bases not matched to a gene: 7. Per germline, CDR1 MNHEY and CDR2 SMNVEV (reference sequence). The CDR3 length is 12 residues.

The CDR3 nucleotides are TGTGCCAGCAGCTTAGCGGGGGTCCGGGGCTCCTACGAGCAGTACTTC. It specifies CASSLAGVRGSYEQYF. The gene calls are TRBV7-2 and TRBJ2-7; tentatively, D is TRBD1 or TRBD2 (5 bases each). Germline assignment: CDR1 SGHTA and CDR2 FQGNSA. The V end was cut by 0 bases, the J end by 0 bases, with 12 bases between. The CDR3 has 16 residues.

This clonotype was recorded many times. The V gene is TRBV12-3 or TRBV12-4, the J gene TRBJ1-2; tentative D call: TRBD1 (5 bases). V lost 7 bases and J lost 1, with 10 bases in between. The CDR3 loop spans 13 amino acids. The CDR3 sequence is CASIRGDNYGYTF. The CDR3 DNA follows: TGTGCCAGCATCCGGGGGGATAACTATGGCTACACCTTC.

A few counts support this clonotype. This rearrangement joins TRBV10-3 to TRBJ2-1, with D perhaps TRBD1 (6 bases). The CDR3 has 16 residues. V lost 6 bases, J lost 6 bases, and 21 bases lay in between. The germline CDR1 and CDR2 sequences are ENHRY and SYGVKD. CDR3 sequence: CAIRETRGIRTNEQFF. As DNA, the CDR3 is TGTGCCATCAGAGAAACCAGGGGTATACGGACCAATGAGCAGTTCTTC.

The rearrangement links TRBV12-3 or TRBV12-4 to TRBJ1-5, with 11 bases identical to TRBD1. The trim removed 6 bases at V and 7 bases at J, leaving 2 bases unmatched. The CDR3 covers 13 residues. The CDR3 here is CASRGTGGQPQHF. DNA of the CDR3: TGTGCCAGCAGGGGGACAGGGGGACAGCCCCAGCATTTT.

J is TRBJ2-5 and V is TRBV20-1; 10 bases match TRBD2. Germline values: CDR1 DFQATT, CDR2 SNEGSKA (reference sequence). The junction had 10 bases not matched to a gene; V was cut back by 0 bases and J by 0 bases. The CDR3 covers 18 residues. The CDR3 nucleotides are TGCAGTGCTAGAGATCGATTAGCGGGGGGCCGATACCAAGAGACCCAGTACTTC. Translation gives CSARDRLAGGRYQETQYF.

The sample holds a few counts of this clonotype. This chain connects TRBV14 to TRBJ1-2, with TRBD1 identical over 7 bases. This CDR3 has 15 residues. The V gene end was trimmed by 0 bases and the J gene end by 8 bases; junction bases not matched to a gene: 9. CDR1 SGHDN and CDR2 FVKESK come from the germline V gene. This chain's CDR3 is CASSQDTDRPGGYTF. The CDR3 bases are TGTGCCAGCAGCCAAGATACGGACAGGCCGGGAGGCTACACCTTC.

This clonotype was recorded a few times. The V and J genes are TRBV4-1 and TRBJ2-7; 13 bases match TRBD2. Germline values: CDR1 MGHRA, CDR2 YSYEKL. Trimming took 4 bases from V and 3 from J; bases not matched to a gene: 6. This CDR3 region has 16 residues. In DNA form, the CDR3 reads TGCGCCAGCAGCCGCGGACTAGCGGGGGACCACTACGAGCAGTACGTC. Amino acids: CASSRGLAGDHYEQYV.